Below are 23 T cell receptor beta chains sequenced from a single sample in a study of regulatory T cells in long-lasting Graves disease. Time point noted: newly diagnosed GD, antithyroid drugs for less than 3 months. Generation of the TCR library employed RNA extracted from PBMCs. The authors built TCR beta libraries using iRepertoire HTBI primers and Arm-PCR of CDR3 regions. TCRdb reprocessed the multiplex PCR reads with MiXCR, giving one entry per CDR3 protein. The sample contains 620,000 or so distinct CDR3 sequences, roughly 15% of which appear only once. The sample was also linked to a second study, of T cells in Graves' hyperthyroidism and ophthalmopathy.

This specimen consisted of peripheral blood mononuclear cells (PBMCs), obtained at new diagnosis, from a patient treated with antithyroid drugs. Receptors originate from a woman aged 25 to 39 with Graves disease.

J is TRBJ2-7 and V is TRBV7-8; 8 nucleotides agree with TRBD1. The length of the CDR3 is 14 residues. In germline, CDR1 is SGHVS, CDR2 FQNEAQ. The V segment lost 5 bases and the J segment 6 bases; nucleotides outside the gene matches: 9. The CDR3 protein is CASSPSTGVREQYF. The CDR3 DNA follows: TGTGCCAGCAGCCCATCGACAGGGGTACGCGAGCAGTACTTC.

This clonotype was found many times. The gene calls are TRBV11-2 and TRBJ1-1; 7 nucleotides match TRBD1. This CDR3 contains 16 residues. V shed 5 bases, J shed 3 bases, and the junction held 12 bases outside the gene matches. Germline assignment: CDR1 SGHAT and CDR2 FQNNGV. As DNA, the CDR3 is TGTGCCAGCAGCCCCAGGACAGGTCGTGGGGACACTGAAGCTTTCTTT. Translated, it gives CASSPRTGRGDTEAFF.

In its sample, this clonotype was seen a few times. The genes are TRBV20-1 and TRBJ2-7; TRBD2 might be the D (5 bases). Trimming cost V 5 bases and J 6 bases, with 17 bases left between them. CDR1 and CDR2 from the germline V gene are DFQATT and SNEGSKA (reference sequence). This CDR3 region has 13 residues. DNA for the CDR3: TGCAGTGCTCGAAGTCCCGGGGTCGGCGAGCAGTACTTC. It yields the protein CSARSPGVGEQYF.

This rearrangement joins TRBV7-9 to TRBJ2-5, with D perhaps TRBD2 (6 bases). Trimming removed 6 bases at V and 1 base at J, with 15 bases between. CDR3 length: 15 amino acids. In germline, CDR1 is SEHNR, CDR2 FQNEAQ (reference sequence). The CDR3 bases are TGTGCCAGCAGATCGTATGGGGGGATCCAAGAGACCCAGTACTTC. Protein sequence: CASRSYGGIQETQYF.

This chain links TRBV18 with TRBJ1-4; 8 bases map to TRBD1. Germline trimming cut 3 bases from V and 4 bases from J; bases unmatched to any gene: 4. This CDR3 has 15 residues. Germline lookup yields CDR1 KGHSH and CDR2 LQKENI. The CDR3 sequence is CASSPRGHRNEKLFF. The DNA for the CDR3 is TGTGCCAGCTCACCCAGGGGGCACCGTAATGAAAAACTGTTTTTT.

This clonotype came up a few times. The CDR3 coding sequence is TGTGCCAGCGGGACAGGGAATAGCAATCAGCCCCAGCATTTT. It codes for CASGTGNSNQPQHF. The chain is built from TRBV19 and TRBJ1-5, with 9 positions matching TRBD1. The germline V gene encodes CDR1 LNHDA and CDR2 SQIVND (reference sequence). The CDR3 loop spans 14 amino acids. V trimming: 9 bases; J trimming: 0 bases; junction bases outside the gene matches: 3.

This clonotype was counted ten times or more. The gene calls are TRBV11-2 and TRBJ1-1; the D is unclear. V was trimmed by 5 bases and J by 8 bases, leaving 6 bases between them. Per germline, CDR1 SGHAT and CDR2 FQNNGV. The CDR3 runs to 10 residues. CDR3 sequence: CASSVTEAFF. The CDR3 DNA reads TGTGCCAGCAGCGTGACAGAAGCTTTCTTT.

The table lists this clonotype with a few counts. This chain links TRBV7-8 with TRBJ2-7, with D maybe TRBD2 (6 bases). The CDR3 is 14 amino acids. Germline CDR1 SGHVS, CDR2 FQNEAQ. The ends were cut back, 5 bases at V and 4 bases at J, with 15 bases in the middle. The CDR3 DNA sequence: TGTGCCAGCAGCCCTAGGACTACCGGATACGAGCAGTACTTC. Protein product: CASSPRTTGYEQYF. The full variable domain, rest sourced from reference TRBV7-8 and TRBJ2-7, is GAGVSQSPRYKVAKRGQDVALRCDPISGHVSLFWYQQALGQGPEFLTYFQNEAQLDKSGLPSDRFFAERPEGSVSTLKIQRTQQEDSAVYLCASSPRTTGYEQYFGPGTRLTVT.

This sequence joins TRBV11-2 and TRBJ2-1; TRBD1 aligns across 12 bases. This CDR3 comprises 16 residues. V trimming: 3 bases; J trimming: 6 bases; junction bases outside the gene matches: 6. Germline V gene data show CDR1 as SGHAT and CDR2 as FQNNGV. CDR3 protein: CASSLGGTGGLNEQFF. CDR3 in DNA: TGTGCCAGCAGCTTGGGTGGGACAGGGGGCCTCAATGAGCAGTTCTTC.

As concerns this clonotype: A read error may explain this, as a much larger clone is one base away. The CDR3 DNA sequence: TGTGCCATCAGTGAAGAGGCGGAGCAGTACAATGAGCAGTTCTTC. This gives the protein CAISEEAEQYNEQFF. The chain is built from TRBV10-3 and TRBJ2-1; no clear D gene. Germline values: CDR1 ENHRY, CDR2 SYGVKD. V was trimmed by 3 bases and J by 4 bases, leaving 13 bases between them. The CDR3 has 15 residues.

This clonotype has a count of ten or more. The chain carries TRBV24-1 and TRBJ2-5, with 7 bases matching TRBD1. The CDR3 is made up of 14 amino acids. The germline gives CDR1 KGHDR, CDR2 SFDVKD. V lost 7 bases and J lost 5; bases outside the gene matches: 9. CDR3 DNA: TGTGCCACCAGCTCGGGACAGCTAAGGGAGACCCAGTACTTC. Its translation: CATSSGQLRETQYF.

In this sample, this clonotype turned up a few times. The chain combines TRBV11-3 with TRBJ2-2, with 10 bases fitting TRBD1. V shed 5 bases and J 5 bases; nucleotides not matched to a gene: 8. The CDR3 contains 16 residues. CDR1 is SGHNT and CDR2 is YENEEA in the germline V gene. CDR3 DNA sequence: TGTGCCAGCAGCACGGGACAGGGGAAGGGAACCGGGGAGCTGTTTTTT. It translates to CASSTGQGKGTGELFF.

This chain joins TRBV28 and TRBJ2-7; unclear D gene. The CDR3 is made up of 14 amino acids. Trimming pared 3 bases from V and 6 bases from J, leaving 15 bases between. The germline CDR1 and CDR2 sequences are MDHEN and SYDVKM. CDR3 in amino acids: CASSFSTRVGEQYF. The CDR3 DNA reads as TGTGCCAGCAGTTTTAGTACTCGGGTCGGCGAGCAGTACTTC.

The chain employs TRBV11-2 and TRBJ2-7, with D possibly being TRBD2 (5 bases). The CDR3 runs 15 residues. CDR1 and CDR2 from the germline V gene are SGHAT and FQNNGV. V lost 2 bases, J lost 3 bases, and 14 bases lay in between. The CDR3 protein is CASSLFEGVSYEQYF. CDR3 coding DNA: TGTGCCAGCAGCTTATTTGAGGGAGTCAGCTACGAGCAGTACTTC.

Details on this clonotype: This could be a read error, since a much larger clone is one nucleotide away. This chain's CDR3 is CARRDRVGTDTQYF. CDR3 in DNA: TGTGCCCGCAGAGACAGGGTGGGCACAGATACGCAGTATTTT. J is TRBJ2-3 and V is TRBV28; the match to TRBD1 covers 7 bases. Germline CDR1 is MDHEN and CDR2 is SYDVKM. The CDR3 extends over 14 amino acids.

This clonotype has ten or more counts. The V call is TRBV6-4, the J call TRBJ2-1; 10 positions agree with TRBD2. Germline CDR1 is MRHNA and CDR2 is SNTAGT. The CDR3 has 13 residues. The junction had 4 bases not matched to a gene; V was cut back by 6 bases and J by 8 bases. The CDR3 here is CASSTSGTDEQFF. The CDR3 nucleotides are TGTGCCAGCAGCACTAGCGGGACCGATGAGCAGTTCTTC.

At least ten counts were recorded for this clonotype. This rearrangement joins TRBV29-1 to TRBJ1-5; a possible D gene is TRBD1 (5 bases). Germline V CDR1 and CDR2: SQVTM, ANQGSEA. V lost 7 bases, J lost 3 bases, and 13 bases lay in between. CDR3 size: 13 residues. The CDR3, as DNA: TGCAGCGCAAGGGACGGATACAATCAGCCCCAGCATTTT. Its protein product is CSARDGYNQPQHF.

The count of this clonotype is one. This rearrangement joins TRBV19 to TRBJ2-7, with TRBD1 identical over 7 bases. Germline V gives CDR1 LNHDA, CDR2 SQIVND (reference sequence). This CDR3 contains 16 residues. V shed 4 bases, J shed 2 bases, and the junction held 11 bases outside the gene matches. In DNA form, the CDR3 reads TGTGCCAGTAGTAGAAAAACAGGGGTCATCACCTACGAGCAGTACTTC. Translation: CASSRKTGVITYEQYF.

The genes are TRBV20-1 and TRBJ1-3, with D possibly being TRBD1 (6 bases). V gave up 0 bases and J gave up 4 bases, with 22 bases separating them. In germline, CDR1 is DFQATT, CDR2 SNEGSKA (reference sequence). The CDR3 length is 18 residues. The CDR3, as DNA: TGCAGTGCTAGAGATCTCCTCCCTCCGGTCGGGGGCGGAAACACCATATATTTT. Protein product: CSARDLLPPVGGGNTIYF.

This clonotype has at least ten counts. CDR3 sequence: CASRPDTALAQHF. CDR3 nucleotides: TGTGCCAGCAGACCGGACACGGCCTTAGCCCAGCATTTT. V gene TRBV27 combines with J gene TRBJ1-5, with D possibly TRBD1 on 5 matching bases. This CDR3 region has 13 residues. V was cut by 6 bases and J by 11 bases, with 17 bases left in between. Germline lookup yields CDR1 MNHEY and CDR2 SMNVEV (reference sequence).

Here the CDR3 DNA reads TGTGCCAGTAGTATTGGAAGCTCTGGGGCCAACGTCCTGACTTTC. Its protein product is CASSIGSSGANVLTF. The V call is TRBV19, the J call TRBJ2-6; no clear D. CDR3 length: 15 residues. V gave up 3 bases and J gave up 0 bases, with 6 bases separating them. Germline V gene sequence: CDR1 LNHDA, CDR2 SQIVND (reference sequence).

This clonotype was seen at least ten times. V and J are TRBV28 and TRBJ2-3; 10 bases match TRBD1. Trimming at V came to 4 bases and at J to 2 bases, leaving 18 bases not matched to a gene. Looked up from germline, CDR1 is MDHEN and CDR2 is SYDVKM. This CDR3 has 20 residues. The CDR3 DNA follows: TGTGCCAGCAGTTCCACGGACAGGGGGACCGCCCCCAACAACACAGATACGCAGTATTTT. It specifies CASSSTDRGTAPNNTDTQYF. Variable domain in full (rest from reference TRBV28 and TRBJ2-3): DVKVTQSSRYLVKRTGEKVFLECVQDMDHENMFWYRQDPGLGLRLIYFSYDVKMKEKGDIPEGYSVSREKKERFSLILESASTNQTSMYLCASSSTDRGTAPNNTDTQYFGPGTRLTVL.

This clonotype has just a few counts. The chain is built from TRBV19 and TRBJ2-1; the D is unclear. The J call could be wrong; TRBJ2-5 is a better fit for the DNA end. CDR1 and CDR2 (germline): LNHDA, SQIVND (reference sequence). This CDR3 has 15 residues. DNA of the CDR3: TGTGCCAGTAGTATAGGCGACTCCCCAGGAGAGACCCAGTACTTC. Protein: CASSIGDSPGETQYF.